Sequencing of this TCR beta chain was carried out in a study of blood T cells in healthy people across ages. This clonotype appeared a single time. Given a much more abundant clone one base away, this may be a read error. A sample-barcoded 5' primer and a J-beta primer mix were used in a second PCR of roughly 6 to 11 cycles. Through a template-switch adaptor with 12 random nucleotides, each cDNA molecule received a tag. TCRdb re-analysed the 5' RACE reads in MiXCR, keeping a single row per CDR3 protein. The table records around 710,000 distinct CDR3 sequences, 40% to 45% of them present only once. The CDR3 covers 16 residues. Germline CDR1 reads MNHNS; CDR2 reads SASEGT.

The sample was blood. The source is a woman aged 60-75 years in good health. The chain has TRBV6-1 and TRBJ2-5, with 9 nucleotides matching TRBD2. The CDR3 DNA sequence: TGTGCCGGCAGTGAAGCCAGCGGGGGGATTCAAGAGACCCAGTACTTC. It is translated as CAGSEASGGIQETQYF.